Detailed here is one T cell receptor (beta chain). Antigen: not known. This CDR3 spans 15 amino acids. Germline V gene data show CDR1 as SSHAT and CDR2 as FNYEAQ (reference sequence). The J segment lost 7 bases and the V segment lost 6 bases, leaving 6 bases of the junction unmatched. The repertoire was sequenced with immunoSEQ multiplex PCR; TCRdb's copy has only in-frame clones and lacks some. The table has just under 80,000 clones, 86% seen once. Time point noted: blood 2 weeks post-SBRT. Treatment denoted: 15 Gy SBRT to primary tumor, nephrectomy 4 weeks later. The data were taken from a study of radiation and T cells in renal cell carcinoma. The overall study: Nephrectomy followed 15 Gy stereotactic body radiation by 4 weeks.

The study, taken as a whole, reports: From baseline, blood top tumor clonotypes peaked at 2 weeks post-radiation.

The receptor was isolated from a woman aged 50 to 65 with renal cell carcinoma. The sequencing here drew on blood, taken from a patient whose treatment included radiotherapy and nephrectomy. The chain carries TRBV7-7 and TRBJ2-1, with 13 bases fitting TRBD2. Here the CDR3 DNA reads TGTGCCAGCAGTCAGGGGACTAGCGGGGAGAATGAGCAGTTCTTC. Translated: CASSQGTSGENEQFF. Drawing the rest from reference TRBV7-7 and TRBJ2-1, the complete variable domain is GAGVSQSPRYKVTKRGQDVTLRCDPISSHATLYWYQQALGQGPEFLTYFNYEAQPDKSGLPSDRFSAERPEGSISTLTIQRTEQRDSAMYRCASSQGTSGENEQFFGPGTRLTVL.